This T cell receptor (beta chain) derives from a study of blood T cell repertoires in COVID-19. Study at large: Researchers got acute and convalescent COVID-19 samples from the United States, Italy and Spain. PBMCs, B-cell-depleted T cells, or T cells were the source of the cDNA or gDNA that made up the material.

Seattle-derived patients entered the study during active infection and were followed longitudinally. Per the original data handling: It was from reference gene primer amplification that nucleated cell counts were estimated. The repertoire was sequenced with immunoSEQ multiplex PCR; TCRdb's copy has only in-frame clones and lacks some. V, J and clone size derive from that table, while D and trimming were established from the DNA sequence. The sample includes about 270,000 clones, roughly 90% of them seen just once. This receptor was identified in a woman aged 70 to 79 with COVID-19, enrolled during active disease. The specimen sequenced was peripheral blood.

The CDR3 DNA follows: TGTGCCTGGAGTGAAGCGGGGGGTCCGGATACGCAGTATTTT. It encodes CAWSEAGGPDTQYF. V and J are TRBV30 and TRBJ2-3; 9 positions agree with TRBD2. CDR3 length: 14 residues. CDR1 GTSNPN and CDR2 SVGIG come from the germline V gene (reference sequence). V lost 1 base and J lost 6; bases outside the gene matches: 5.